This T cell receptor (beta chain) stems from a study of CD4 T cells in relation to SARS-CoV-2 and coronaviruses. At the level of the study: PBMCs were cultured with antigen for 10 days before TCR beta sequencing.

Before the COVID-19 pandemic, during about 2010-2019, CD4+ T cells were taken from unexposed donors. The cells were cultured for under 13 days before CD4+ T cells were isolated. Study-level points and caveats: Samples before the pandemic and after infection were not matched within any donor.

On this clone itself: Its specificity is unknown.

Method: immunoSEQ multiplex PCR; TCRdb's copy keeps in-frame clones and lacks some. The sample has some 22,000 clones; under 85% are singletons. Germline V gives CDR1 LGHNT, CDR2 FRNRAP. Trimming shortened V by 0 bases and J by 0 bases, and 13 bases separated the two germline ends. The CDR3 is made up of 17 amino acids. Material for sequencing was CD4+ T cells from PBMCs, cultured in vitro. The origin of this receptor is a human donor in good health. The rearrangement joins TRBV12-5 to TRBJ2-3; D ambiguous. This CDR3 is CASGLVPPETSTDTQYF. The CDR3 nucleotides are TGTGCTAGTGGTTTGGTCCCCCCGGAAACTAGCACAGATACGCAGTATTTT.